This T cell receptor beta chain originates from a study of regulatory T cells in long-lasting Graves disease. Across the whole study: Persistent Graves' disease denoted over 5 years of antithyroid drugs plus positive TSH receptor antibodies.

Construction of TCR beta libraries relied on iRepertoire HTBI primers and on Arm-PCR targeting CDR3 regions. MiXCR was run by TCRdb on the multiplex PCR reads, yielding one entry per CDR3 protein. The table has some 370,000 distinct CDR3 sequences, 20% to 25% seen once. Germline V gene sequence: CDR1 MDHEN, CDR2 SYDVKM. The CDR3 has 17 amino acids. V dropped 8 bases and J dropped 0 bases, with 17 bases sitting between them. Time point of the sample: persistent/refractory GD, antithyroid drugs over 5 years with positive TRAb. RNA extracted from PBMCs served as the sequencing template. Sample: peripheral blood mononuclear cells (PBMCs), taken when the disease was refractory, from a patient treated with antithyroid drugs. The rearrangement uses TRBV28 and TRBJ2-6, with D maybe TRBD1 (6 bases). The source of this sequence is a woman aged 40 to 55 with Graves disease. The CDR3 region has the DNA TGTGCCAGCTCGACGAGACAGGACCTCTCTGGGGCCAACGTCCTGACTTTC. Its protein is CASSTRQDLSGANVLTF.